This entry lists 29 T cell receptor beta chains sequenced from one sample in a study of blood T cell repertoires in COVID-19 (dated by TCRdb to between 2020 and 2021). Library generation was performed with the immunoSEQ multiplex PCR assay. TCRdb carries this immuneACCESS record with in-frame sequences only. Its versions omit some clonotypes, under half of them owing to an unresolved V gene in the studies checked, with the rest unexplained. The table for this sample lists about 280,000 clones; roughly 80% of them were counted only once. The top ten clones comprise roughly 4.7% of the sample. The sequenced sample was PBMCs or T cells enriched from blood (not recorded which). These receptors were taken from a middle-aged man who had been exposed to COVID-19.

The gene calls are TRBV18 and TRBJ2-1, with TRBD2 matching over 14 bases. CDR1 KGHSH and CDR2 LQKENI come from the germline V gene. V shed 1 base and J 8 bases; nucleotides not matched to a gene: 10. The CDR3 totals 18 residues. The CDR3 nucleotides are TGTGCCAGCTCACCACGTCCTGGACTAGCGGGAGGAGGGGATGAGCAGTTCTTC. It specifies CASSPRPGLAGGGDEQFF.

This rearrangement joins TRBV6-5 to TRBJ2-1, with a tentative D call TRBD2 (6 bases). Germline V gives CDR1 MNHEY, CDR2 SVGAGI. Trimming took off 0 bases at V and 12 bases at J, with 12 bases between the two ends. There are 13 residues in the CDR3. The CDR3: CASSYSNAGMQFF. In nucleotides, the CDR3 is TGTGCCAGCAGTTACTCGAACGCGGGAATGCAGTTCTTC.

The rearrangement links TRBV6-1 to TRBJ1-6, with 7 positions matching TRBD1. Germline V gives CDR1 MNHNS, CDR2 SASEGT. This CDR3 contains 19 residues. The ends lost 4 bases at V and 5 bases at J; junction bases unmatched: 17. DNA of the CDR3: TGTGCCAGCAGTGTCCCCCCACGACAGGGTTGGGGTGATAATTCACCCCTCCACTTT. Translated, it gives CASSVPPRQGWGDNSPLHF.

The chain is built from TRBV19 and TRBJ1-5; tentative D call: TRBD1 (5 bases). The CDR3 spans 13 residues. Germline V gene sequence: CDR1 LNHDA, CDR2 SQIVND (reference sequence). Trimming left V 4 bases short and J 6 bases short, with 10 bases between. CDR3 region: CASSTRQFQPQHF. CDR3 coding DNA: TGTGCCAGTAGTACAAGACAGTTTCAGCCCCAGCATTTT.

The chain recombines TRBV5-1 with TRBJ2-1; TRBD2 matches at 7 bases. With 7 bases clipped from V and 9 bases from J, the junction kept 13 bases outside the gene matches. The CDR3 runs 14 residues. The germline CDR1 and CDR2 sequences are SGHRS and YFSETQ. The CDR3 coding sequence is TGCGCCAGCTCCCGTCCAGGCGGGAGTGGTGAGCAGTTCTTC. This translates into CASSRPGGSGEQFF.

The chain combines TRBV29-1 with TRBJ2-1; the match to TRBD1 covers 9 bases. The V segment lost 7 bases and the J segment 7 bases; nucleotides outside the gene matches: 14. The CDR3 totals 15 residues. The germline gives CDR1 SQVTM, CDR2 ANQGSEA. CDR3 in amino acids: CSGSPGQGTRNEQFF. CDR3 nucleotides: TGCAGCGGGTCGCCGGGACAGGGAACGCGGAATGAGCAGTTCTTC.

As DNA, the CDR3 is TGTGCCAGCACCTTTAGCGGGGGCGAGCAGTACTTC. Translating it yields CASTFSGGEQYF. The chain joins TRBV6-5 to TRBJ2-7, with 9 bases lining up with TRBD2. This CDR3 contains 12 residues. Losses at the gene ends were 7 bases for V and 6 bases for J; bases not matched to a gene: 4. The V gene's germline CDR1 is MNHEY and CDR2 SVGAGI.

The V gene is TRBV9, the J gene TRBJ2-7; maybe TRBD2 (8 bases). The CDR3 loop spans 14 amino acids. Trimming left V 2 bases short and J 6 bases short, with 15 bases between. Germline lookup yields CDR1 SGDLS and CDR2 YYNGEE. As DNA, the CDR3 is TGTGCCAGCAGCGTGACGGGAGGGGGCTTCGAGCAGTACTTC. Amino acid sequence: CASSVTGGGFEQYF.

The chain combines TRBV5-1 with TRBJ2-5; TRBD1 might be the D (6 bases). The V end lost 3 bases, the J end lost 1 base, and 16 bases lay between the germline ends. CDR3 length: 16 residues. Germline V CDR1 and CDR2: SGHRS, YFSETQ. DNA of the CDR3: TGCGCCAGCAGCTCCTCGCCCGGGACAATCCAAGAGACCCAGTACTTC. This translates into CASSSSPGTIQETQYF.

This chain links TRBV10-3 with TRBJ2-2, with D possibly matching TRBD2 (7 bases). CDR3 length: 14 residues. The germline gives CDR1 ENHRY, CDR2 SYGVKD. V gave up 11 bases and J gave up 4 bases, with 17 bases separating them. CDR3 sequence: CAARGGGFTGELFF. As DNA, the CDR3 is TGTGCCGCCAGGGGCGGGGGATTCACCGGGGAGCTGTTTTTT.

Only one count was recorded for this clone. The CDR3 DNA reads TGTGCCAGCAGCTCCGACGGGGCTGAAGCTTTCTTT. Amino acid sequence: CASSSDGAEAFF. The chain couples TRBV5-4 to TRBJ1-1; unclear D gene. Germline CDR1 is SGHNT and CDR2 is YYREEE (reference sequence). Trimming cost V 3 bases and J 6 bases, with 9 bases left between them. The CDR3 covers 12 residues.

The chain links TRBV12-3 or TRBV12-4 to TRBJ1-1, with D maybe TRBD1 (5 bases). This CDR3 contains 13 residues. V was clipped by 3 bases and J by 10 bases, with 15 bases between them. The CDR3 DNA is TGTGCCAGCAGTTTGTCAGGGAGGTGGAGAGCTTTCTTT. The encoded protein is CASSLSGRWRAFF.

This chain uses TRBV19 with TRBJ1-3, with D tentatively TRBD1 (5 bases). CDR1 is LNHDA and CDR2 is SQIVND in the germline V gene (reference sequence). This CDR3 region has 13 residues. V was shortened by 9 bases and J by 2 bases, with 11 bases between the two germline ends. The CDR3 loop is CASATAPGNTIYF. CDR3 in DNA: TGTGCCAGCGCGACAGCACCTGGAAACACCATATATTTT. The whole variable domain, remainder taken from reference TRBV19 and TRBJ1-3, is DGGITQSPKYLFRKEGQNVTLSCEQNLNHDAMYWYRQDPGQGLRLIYYSQIVNDFQKGDIAEGYSVSREKKESFPLTVTSAQKNPTAFYLCASATAPGNTIYFGEGSWLTVV.

V usage is TRBV12-3 or TRBV12-4 and J usage is TRBJ1-6; D remains unclear. The CDR3 extends over 13 amino acids. Trimming cost V 4 bases and J 4 bases, with 5 bases left between them. The CDR3, as DNA: TGTGCCAGCAGTTCCATTTATAATTCACCCCTCCACTTT. This codes for CASSSIYNSPLHF.

The chain has TRBV4-2 and TRBJ2-2, with D perhaps matching TRBD2 (6 bases). Germline values: CDR1 LGHNA, CDR2 YNFKEQ. The CDR3 has 16 amino acids. Trimming took 6 bases from V and 1 from J, leaving 15 bases between them. The CDR3 DNA follows: TGTGCCAGCAGGCGAATCGGGGGAGGGAACACCGGGGAGCTGTTTTTT. It encodes CASRRIGGGNTGELFF.

The V call is TRBV9, the J call TRBJ2-2; 9 positions agree with TRBD2. Germline values: CDR1 SGDLS, CDR2 YYNGEE. V shed 3 bases, J shed 3 bases, and the junction held 3 bases outside the gene matches. The CDR3 has 15 residues. The CDR3 loop is CASSGLAGYTGELFF. CDR3 bases: TGTGCCAGCAGCGGGCTAGCGGGGTACACCGGGGAGCTGTTTTTT.

This clone turned up a few times. The chain joins TRBV24-1 to TRBJ2-3, with 11 bases fitting TRBD1. Germline CDR1 reads KGHDR; CDR2 reads SFDVKD. The CDR3 is 16 amino acids. V shed 2 bases and J 2 bases; nucleotides not matched to a gene: 2. CDR3 sequence: CATSDWGQGDTDTQYF. Here the CDR3 DNA reads TGTGCCACCAGTGATTGGGGACAGGGGGACACAGATACGCAGTATTTT.

This sequence joins TRBV15 and TRBJ2-7; 7 bases line up with TRBD1. CDR1 is LNHNV and CDR2 is YYDKDF in the germline V gene (reference sequence). This CDR3 has 13 amino acids. The junction had 2 bases not matched to a gene; V was cut back by 3 bases and J by 3 bases. CDR3 nucleotides: TGTGCCACCAGCAGGGACAGGAACTACGAGCAGTACTTC. Translated: CATSRDRNYEQYF.

J is TRBJ1-2 and V is TRBV3-1 (or the pseudogene TRBV3-2); 8 bases align to TRBD1. Germline V gene lookup returns CDR1 LGHDT and CDR2 YNNKEL (reference sequence). With 0 bases clipped from V and 6 bases from J, the junction kept 3 bases outside the gene matches. The CDR3 runs to 14 residues. The CDR3 region has the DNA TGTGCCAGCAGCCAAGATCAGGGGGCTAATGGCTACACCTTC. Protein sequence: CASSQDQGANGYTF.

V and J are TRBV5-5 and TRBJ2-2; 7 bases match TRBD2. J gave up 3 bases and V 4 bases, and 21 bases lay outside the gene matches. Germline V gene data show CDR1 as SGHKS and CDR2 as YYEKEE (reference sequence). This CDR3 has 20 residues. The CDR3 sequence: CASSVVLDGEGSGYTGELFF. CDR3 nucleotides: TGTGCCAGCAGCGTGGTCCTGGATGGTGAGGGTAGCGGGTACACCGGGGAGCTGTTTTTT.

This chain joins TRBV24-1 and TRBJ1-2; D ambiguous. V was shortened by 2 bases and J by 4 bases, with 7 bases between the two germline ends. In germline, CDR1 is KGHDR, CDR2 SFDVKD. CDR3 size: 13 residues. Written as DNA, the CDR3 is TGTGCCACCAGTGATTCCAACGGCTATGGCTACACCTTC. Translated, it gives CATSDSNGYGYTF.

V gene TRBV6-5 combines with J gene TRBJ1-2; D is perhaps TRBD1 (6 bases). Germline V CDR1 and CDR2: MNHEY, SVGAGI. The V and J ends lost 5 bases and 6 bases respectively, with 10 bases between them. CDR3 length: 12 amino acids. The CDR3 DNA follows: TGTGCCAGCAGTCCCCACAGGGATGGCTACACCTTC. Amino acid sequence: CASSPHRDGYTF.

This chain links TRBV7-9 with TRBJ2-7; possible D gene TRBD2, 5 bases. Germline CDR1 reads SEHNR; CDR2 reads FQNEAQ (reference sequence). This CDR3 is 15 amino acids long. The germline V and J ends were trimmed by 5 bases and 2 bases, with 16 bases remaining between them. CDR3 loop: CASSPMRDDTYEQYF. The DNA of the CDR3 is TGTGCCAGCAGCCCCATGAGGGATGACACCTACGAGCAGTACTTC.

The chain carries TRBV14 and TRBJ2-1; D may be TRBD1 (6 bases). The V and J ends lost 1 base and 8 bases respectively, with 12 bases between them. Germline lookup yields CDR1 SGHDN and CDR2 FVKESK. The CDR3 spans 14 residues. The CDR3 bases are TGTGCCAGCAGCCAAGCTAGGGGGAGTGATGAGCAGTTCTTC. Residues: CASSQARGSDEQFF.

This clone has only a few counts. The chain combines TRBV10-3 with TRBJ1-2, with 7 bases identical to TRBD1. Unmatched junction bases numbered 13, after V lost 10 bases and J lost 8 bases. Germline CDR1 and CDR2: ENHRY and SYGVKD. There are 13 residues in the CDR3. This CDR3 is CATPQQDRVGYTF. DNA for the CDR3: TGTGCCACCCCTCAACAAGACAGGGTGGGCTACACCTTC.

The chain is built from TRBV11-2 and TRBJ1-2; D unclear. This CDR3 is built from 13 residues. Germline loops: CDR1 SGHAT, CDR2 FQNNGV. Deletions cut 4 bases from V and 8 bases from J, with 14 bases between. The CDR3 region has the DNA TGTGCCAGCAGCTCCAGCGGAGGCGGCGGCTACACCTTC. This codes for CASSSSGGGGYTF. Full variable domain (missing parts from reference TRBV11-2 and TRBJ1-2): EAGVAQSPRYKIIEKRQSVAFWCNPISGHATLYWYQQILGQGPKLLIQFQNNGVVDDSQLPKDRFSAERLKGVDSTLKIQPAKLEDSAVYLCASSSSGGGGYTFGSGTRLTVV.

The V and J genes are TRBV2 and TRBJ1-1; D may be TRBD1 (6 bases). Germline CDR1 and CDR2: SNHLY and FYNNEI. CDR3 length: 12 amino acids. V was clipped by 6 bases and J by 8 bases, with 13 bases between them. The CDR3 sequence is CASREQGLEAFF. CDR3 nucleotide sequence: TGTGCCAGCAGGGAACAGGGCCTAGAAGCTTTCTTT.

The J gene is TRBJ1-2, the V gene TRBV20-1, with 9 bases that match TRBD1. The CDR3 covers 17 residues. CDR1 and CDR2 (germline): DFQATT, SNEGSKA (reference sequence). V lost 3 bases to trimming and J lost 4 bases; unmatched junction nucleotides: 15. The CDR3 DNA reads TGCAGTGCTAGTCGCCCGGGACAGGGCCACCACGGCTATGGCTACACCTTC. It yields the protein CSASRPGQGHHGYGYTF.

The V gene is TRBV7-9, the J gene TRBJ1-2; 7 bases match TRBD1. This CDR3 has 14 residues. Germline trimming cut 7 bases from V and 8 bases from J; bases unmatched to any gene: 13. CDR1 SEHNR and CDR2 FQNEAQ come from the germline V gene (reference sequence). CDR3 protein: CASKRGQVLRGYTF. In DNA form, the CDR3 reads TGTGCCAGCAAACGTGGACAGGTCCTTCGGGGCTACACCTTC.